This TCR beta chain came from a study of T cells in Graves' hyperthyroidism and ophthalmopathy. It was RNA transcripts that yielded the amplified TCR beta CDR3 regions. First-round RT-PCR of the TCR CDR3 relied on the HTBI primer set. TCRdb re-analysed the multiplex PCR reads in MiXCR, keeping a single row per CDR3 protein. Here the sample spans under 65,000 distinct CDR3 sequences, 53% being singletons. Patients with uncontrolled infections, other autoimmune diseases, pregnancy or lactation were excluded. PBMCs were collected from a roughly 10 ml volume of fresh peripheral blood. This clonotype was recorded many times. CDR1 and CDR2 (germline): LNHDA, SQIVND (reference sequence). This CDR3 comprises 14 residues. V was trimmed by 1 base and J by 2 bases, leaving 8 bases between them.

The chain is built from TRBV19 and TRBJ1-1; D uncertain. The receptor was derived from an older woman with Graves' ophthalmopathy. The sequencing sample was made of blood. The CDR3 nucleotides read TGTGCCAGTAGTATAGGTGGGTCAAACACTGAAGCTTTCTTT. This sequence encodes CASSIGGSNTEAFF.